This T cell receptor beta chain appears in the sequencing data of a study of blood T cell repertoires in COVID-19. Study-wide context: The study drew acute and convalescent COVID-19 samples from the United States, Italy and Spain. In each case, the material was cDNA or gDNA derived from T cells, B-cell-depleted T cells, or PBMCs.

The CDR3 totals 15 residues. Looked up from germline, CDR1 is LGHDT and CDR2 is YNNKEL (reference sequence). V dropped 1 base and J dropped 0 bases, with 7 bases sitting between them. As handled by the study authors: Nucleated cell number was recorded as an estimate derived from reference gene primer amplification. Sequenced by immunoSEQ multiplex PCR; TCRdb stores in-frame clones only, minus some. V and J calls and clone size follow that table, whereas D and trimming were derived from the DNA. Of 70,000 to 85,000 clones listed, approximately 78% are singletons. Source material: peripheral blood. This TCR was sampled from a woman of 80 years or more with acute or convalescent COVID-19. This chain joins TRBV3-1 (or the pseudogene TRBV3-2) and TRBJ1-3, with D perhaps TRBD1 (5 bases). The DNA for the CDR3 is TGTGCCAGCAGCCAAGGGGGCCCCTCTGGAAACACCATATATTTT. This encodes CASSQGGPSGNTIYF.